These 22 T cell receptor beta chains were sequenced from one sample in a study of OX40 agonist ivuxolimab in advanced cancers. Sequenced by immunoSEQ multiplex PCR; TCRdb stores in-frame clones only, minus some. Counted here are around 41,000 clones, 85% occurring once; the ten biggest clones make up around 2.7%. The sample consisted of CD4+ or CD8+ T cells sorted from blood, taken in a trial of the OX40 agonist ivuxolimab. These receptors were taken from an adult with an advanced solid tumor such as melanoma, head and neck, liver or kidney cancer.

The CDR3 protein is CASRTGTNRNTIYF. In DNA form, the CDR3 reads TGTGCCAGCAGGACTGGGACAAACCGAAACACCATATATTTT. The rearrangement uses TRBV6-5 and TRBJ1-3, with D maybe TRBD1 (6 bases). CDR1 and CDR2 (germline): MNHEY, SVGAGI. This CDR3 comprises 14 residues. V gave up 6 bases and J gave up 5 bases, with 14 bases separating them.

The chain recombines TRBV28 with TRBJ2-7; 10 bases match TRBD2. Germline CDR1 and CDR2: MDHEN and SYDVKM. This CDR3 has 14 residues. The V segment lost 6 bases and the J segment 2 bases; nucleotides outside the gene matches: 4. The CDR3 region is CASRIAGGTYEQYF. The CDR3 DNA is TGTGCCAGCAGGATAGCGGGAGGTACCTACGAGCAGTACTTC.

The chain has TRBV19 and TRBJ1-2; no definite D call. This CDR3 spans 16 amino acids. The germline V and J ends were trimmed by 0 bases and 5 bases, with 16 bases remaining between them. Per the germline V gene, CDR1 is LNHDA and CDR2 is SQIVND (reference sequence). The CDR3 reads CASSIDGTDAGYGYTF. In DNA form, the CDR3 reads TGTGCCAGTAGTATAGACGGTACAGACGCTGGGTATGGCTACACCTTC.

The chain combines TRBV9 with TRBJ2-1; a weak D match, TRBD2 (6 bases). V was cut by 0 bases and J by 3 bases, with 10 bases left in between. The CDR3 is 15 amino acids. Looked up from germline, CDR1 is SGDLS and CDR2 is YYNGEE. CDR3 DNA: TGTGCCAGCAGCGTAGCCGGTAGCGGCTACAATGAGCAGTTCTTC. Its protein is CASSVAGSGYNEQFF.

The rearrangement uses TRBV10-3 and TRBJ2-7; D may be TRBD2 (8 bases). The germline V gene has CDR1 ENHRY and CDR2 SYGVKD. The V end lost 7 bases, the J end lost 0 bases, and 13 bases lay between the germline ends. The CDR3 loop spans 14 amino acids. The CDR3 loop reads CAINGRDSSYEQYF. CDR3 DNA: TGTGCCATCAACGGGAGGGACAGCTCCTACGAGCAGTACTTC.

This clone was seen only once. The chain couples TRBV28 to TRBJ2-4, with D possibly called TRBD1 or TRBD2 (6 bases each). The CDR3 extends over 16 amino acids. The germline V gene has CDR1 MDHEN and CDR2 SYDVKM. Trimming removed 4 bases from V and 3 bases from J, with 16 bases in between. The chain's CDR3 is CASSWPKGGLKNIQYF. The CDR3 DNA reads as TGTGCCAGCAGTTGGCCGAAGGGGGGACTCAAAAACATTCAGTACTTC.

This clone was counted once. The chain couples TRBV30 to TRBJ2-7, with a possible D match to TRBD1 (5 bases). Between the trimmed V and J ends, which lost 4 bases and 1 base, there was a span of 17 bases. Germline CDR1 and CDR2: GTSNPN and SVGIG (reference sequence). The CDR3 contains 15 residues. Here the CDR3 DNA reads TGTGCCTGGAAGAAGGCGGCCCCAGGGTCCTACGAGCAGTACTTC. This sequence encodes CAWKKAAPGSYEQYF.

This chain links TRBV7-2 with TRBJ2-3; 9 bases agree with TRBD2. V shed 5 bases, J shed 4 bases, and the junction held 10 bases outside the gene matches. The CDR3 covers 16 residues. Germline-derived CDR1 and CDR2 are SGHTA and FQGNSA. DNA of the CDR3: TGTGCCAGCAGCCCCTTAGCGGGAGCGGGTCCAGATACGCAGTATTTT. Its translation: CASSPLAGAGPDTQYF. Complete variable domain (other parts from reference TRBV7-2 and TRBJ2-3): GAGVSQSPSNKVTEKGKDVELRCDPISGHTALYWYRQSLGQGLEFLIYFQGNSAPDKSGLPSDRFSAERTGGSVSTLTIQRTQQEDSAVYLCASSPLAGAGPDTQYFGPGTRLTVL.

The chain is built from TRBV9 and TRBJ1-2, with D maybe TRBD1 (5 bases). This CDR3 spans 13 amino acids. Trimming took 0 bases from V and 9 from J, leaving 12 bases between them. CDR1 and CDR2 (germline): SGDLS, YYNGEE. CDR3 in DNA: TGTGCCAGCAGCGTAGAGGAGGCGGGGCGCTACACCTTC. It is translated as CASSVEEAGRYTF.

The chain combines TRBV18 with TRBJ2-1; 11 nucleotides align to TRBD2. CDR3 length equals 15 residues. Trimming removed 3 bases from V and 7 bases from J; junction bases left unmatched: 5. The V gene's germline CDR1 is KGHSH and CDR2 LQKENI. Here the CDR3 DNA reads TGTGCCAGCTCACCGGGACTAGCGGCCTGGAATGAGCAGTTCTTC. This encodes CASSPGLAAWNEQFF.

By share of the sample, this clone is medium-sized (0.01 to 0.1%). The CDR3: CASSLAGRATYEQYF. In DNA form, the CDR3 reads TGTGCCAGCAGCTTAGCCGGGCGGGCCACCTACGAGCAGTACTTC. V and J are TRBV7-2 and TRBJ2-7; TRBD2 is a possible D gene (5 bases). The CDR3 totals 15 residues. Germline-derived CDR1 and CDR2 are SGHTA and FQGNSA. V was cut by 0 bases and J by 2 bases, with 11 bases left in between. The entire variable domain, with the rest obtained from reference TRBV7-2 and TRBJ2-7, is as follows: GAGVSQSPSNKVTEKGKDVELRCDPISGHTALYWYRQSLGQGLEFLIYFQGNSAPDKSGLPSDRFSAERTGGSVSTLTIQRTQQEDSAVYLCASSLAGRATYEQYFGPGTRLTVT.

This clone occurred a few times. The gene calls are TRBV28 and TRBJ2-3, with D perhaps matching TRBD1 (6 bases). Per the germline V gene, CDR1 is MDHEN and CDR2 is SYDVKM. The CDR3 is 18 residues long. Trimming removed 5 bases from V and 1 base from J, with 22 bases in between. CDR3 nucleotides: TGTGCCAGCAGTACCATCGCTTTAGCCCCAGGGGGCACAGATACGCAGTATTTT. This codes for CASSTIALAPGGTDTQYF. The variable domain in full, completed from reference TRBV28 and TRBJ2-3, reads DVKVTQSSRYLVKRTGEKVFLECVQDMDHENMFWYRQDPGLGLRLIYFSYDVKMKEKGDIPEGYSVSREKKERFSLILESASTNQTSMYLCASSTIALAPGGTDTQYFGPGTRLTVL.

The V gene is TRBV9, the J gene TRBJ1-3; D uncertain. Trimming shortened V by 0 bases and J by 0 bases, and 10 bases separated the two germline ends. CDR1 and CDR2 from the germline V gene are SGDLS and YYNGEE. The CDR3 consists of 16 residues. CDR3 protein: CASSVAPLASGNTIYF. The CDR3 DNA reads as TGTGCCAGCAGCGTAGCACCCTTGGCCTCTGGAAACACCATATATTTT.

The chain employs TRBV5-8 and TRBJ1-1; maybe TRBD1 (6 bases). The length of the CDR3 is 14 residues. In germline, CDR1 is SGHTS, CDR2 YDEGEE. V lost 4 bases and J lost 3, with 13 bases in between. The CDR3 DNA is TGTGCCAGCAGCGTGCTCCAGGGGTACACTGAAGCTTTCTTT. The encoded protein is CASSVLQGYTEAFF.

The chain links TRBV29-1 to TRBJ2-2; possible D gene TRBD1, 7 bases. CDR1 and CDR2 (germline): SQVTM, ANQGSEA. This CDR3 is built from 15 residues. The ends were cut back, 7 bases at V and 4 bases at J, with 19 bases in the middle. CDR3 DNA: TGCAGCGACGAACTTGACAGGGAGGTCACCGGGGAGCTGTTTTTT. It yields the protein CSDELDREVTGELFF.

The J gene is TRBJ1-5, the V gene TRBV10-3; 8 bases are a match to TRBD1. The CDR3 runs 15 residues. The germline V gene has CDR1 ENHRY and CDR2 SYGVKD. The V gene end was trimmed by 3 bases and the J gene end by 0 bases; junction bases not matched to a gene: 1. As DNA, the CDR3 is TGTGCCATCAGTGAAGACAGGGGTAGCAATCAGCCCCAGCATTTT. Its protein product is CAISEDRGSNQPQHF.

The gene calls are TRBV10-2 and TRBJ2-3; the D gene is possibly TRBD2 (8 bases). The CDR3 loop spans 14 amino acids. Trimming stripped 8 bases from V and 5 bases from J, with 17 bases between. Germline-derived CDR1 and CDR2 are WSHSY and SAAADI. The CDR3 loop reads CASGLAQGVDTQYF. CDR3 DNA sequence: TGCGCCAGCGGACTAGCCCAGGGGGTAGATACGCAGTATTTT.

This clone was detected a few times. V and J are TRBV5-1 and TRBJ1-1, with D unclear. CDR1 is SGHRS and CDR2 is YFSETQ in the germline V gene. CDR3 length: 14 amino acids. Deletions cut 4 bases from V and 2 bases from J, with 12 bases between. Here the CDR3 reads CASSARRGNTEAFF. CDR3 coding DNA: TGCGCCAGCAGCGCCAGACGGGGTAACACTGAAGCTTTCTTT.

The CDR3 region has the DNA TGTGCCAGCTCACCGAACGTTGGGGAGACCCAGTACTTC. This sequence encodes CASSPNVGETQYF. This chain links TRBV18 with TRBJ2-5; the D is unclear. The CDR3 length is 13 residues. From germline, CDR1 is KGHSH and CDR2 LQKENI. V was pared by 3 bases and J by 5 bases, with 10 bases between.

In this sample, this clone turned up once. DNA of the CDR3: TGTGCCAGCAGCAAAGGACAGGAGACCTACGAGCAGTACTTC. It is translated as CASSKGQETYEQYF. The chain uses TRBV7-9 and TRBJ2-7; 7 bases line up with TRBD1. The CDR3 is made up of 14 amino acids. V was pared by 5 bases and J by 2 bases, with 6 bases of the junction left unmatched. Germline V gives CDR1 SEHNR, CDR2 FQNEAQ (reference sequence).

The chain links TRBV6-5 to TRBJ1-2; no clear D gene. The CDR3 is 15 amino acids. Trimming pared 5 bases from V and 6 bases from J, leaving 19 bases between. CDR1 is MNHEY, CDR2 SVGAGI, per germline. CDR3 amino acids: CASSGEASSFNGYTF. In DNA, the CDR3 is TGTGCCAGCAGTGGAGAGGCATCCTCATTTAATGGCTACACCTTC.

This chain connects TRBV27 to TRBJ1-2; 8 bases agree with TRBD1. The CDR3 totals 13 residues. CDR1 is MNHEY and CDR2 is SMNVEV in the germline V gene (reference sequence). Germline trimming cut 6 bases from V and 6 bases from J; bases unmatched to any gene: 6. As DNA, the CDR3 is TGTGCCAGCAGGCAACAGGGGGATAATGGCTACACCTTC. This codes for CASRQQGDNGYTF.